This T cell receptor (beta chain) was profiled in a study of CD8+ T cells in alopecia areata. Extracted from the samples, RNA was reverse transcribed into cDNA to serve as the sequencing template. Some clones are missing from TCRdb's copy, which holds only in-frame ones; the method was immunoSEQ multiplex PCR. The sample has under 150,000 clones, less than 65% seen once. The V end lost 5 bases, the J end lost 6 bases, and 28 bases lay between the germline ends. The germline V gene has CDR1 LNHDA and CDR2 SQIVND (reference sequence). This CDR3 is built from 18 residues. PBMCs were stained for CD3, CD4 and CD8, and CD4+ and CD8+ T cells were sorted. This clone appeared once.

The source material was CD8+ T cells sorted from blood. The receptor's source is a human donor in good health. V gene TRBV19 combines with J gene TRBJ1-2; D may be TRBD1 (6 bases). DNA of the CDR3: TGTGCCAGTAGTCTGTCAGGGGCTATCCAACCGGAATACAATGGCTACACCTTC. It encodes CASSLSGAIQPEYNGYTF.